The 12 T cell receptor beta chains below come from one sample, sequenced in a study of control samples from healthy donors and cancer patients. Sequencing was performed with immunoSEQ multiplex PCR; in TCRdb, only in-frame clones are kept and a portion is missing. Seen here are some 45,000 clones, less than 95% observed once, and the top ten hold approximately 23%. Sequencing was performed on PBMCs. These receptors were taken from a woman aged 35 to 49 with head and neck cancer.

J is TRBJ2-3 and V is TRBV5-1; TRBD1 or TRBD2 may be the D gene (5 bases each). Germline assignment: CDR1 SGHRS and CDR2 YFSETQ. The length of the CDR3 is 16 residues. Trimming stripped 2 bases from V and 2 bases from J, with 15 bases between. CDR3: CASSFPPYGTTDTQYF. For the CDR3, the DNA is TGCGCCAGCAGCTTCCCCCCATACGGGACCACAGATACGCAGTATTTT.

CDR3 protein: CASSVGGTSGANSLTQYF. CDR3 nucleotides: TGTGCCAGCAGCGTAGGTGGGACTAGCGGGGCAAATTCTCTGACCCAGTACTTC. The chain combines TRBV9 with TRBJ2-5, with 13 bases fitting TRBD2. V gave up 0 bases and J gave up 7 bases; unmatched junction bases: 12. The V gene's germline CDR1 is SGDLS and CDR2 YYNGEE. The CDR3 contains 18 residues.

The chain has TRBV7-2 and TRBJ1-2; 8 bases align to TRBD1. Germline loops: CDR1 SGHTA, CDR2 FQGNSA. Losses at the gene ends were 6 bases for V and 5 bases for J; bases not matched to a gene: 14. This CDR3 is built from 16 residues. CDR3 nucleotide sequence: TGTGCCAGCAGGCAAAAACCCGGACAGGGCGGGTATGGCTACACCTTC. It specifies CASRQKPGQGGYGYTF.

The table lists this clone with a few counts. J is TRBJ2-1 and V is TRBV18, with a tentative D call TRBD2 (6 bases). Germline CDR1 is KGHSH and CDR2 is LQKENI. The CDR3 contains 15 residues. Trimming stripped 2 bases from V and 4 bases from J, with 12 bases between. The CDR3 coding sequence is TGTGCCAGCTCACCATGGGGGAGGCGGTACAATGAGCAGTTCTTC. It yields the protein CASSPWGRRYNEQFF.

The chain carries TRBV6-5 and TRBJ2-5, with D possibly matching TRBD2 (6 bases). Trimming shortened V by 4 bases and J by 1 base, and 16 bases separated the two germline ends. CDR1 MNHEY and CDR2 SVGAGI come from the germline V gene. The CDR3 is 16 amino acids. CDR3 sequence reads: CASSFARVGGQETQYF. DNA for the CDR3: TGTGCCAGCAGTTTTGCTAGGGTGGGGGGCCAAGAGACCCAGTACTTC.

The rearrangement uses TRBV2 and TRBJ2-4; possibly TRBD1 or TRBD2 for D (5 bases each). Germline CDR1 reads SNHLY; CDR2 reads FYNNEI. Between the trimmed V and J ends, which lost 9 bases and 9 bases, there was a span of 21 bases. This CDR3 is built from 14 residues. The CDR3 DNA sequence: TGTGCCAGTGACGGTGGAATGGGGGAAGTCATTCAGTACTTC. Translated: CASDGGMGEVIQYF. Supplemented by reference TRBV2 and TRBJ2-4, the full variable domain reads EPEVTQTPSHQVTQMGQEVILRCVPISNHLYFYWYRQILGQKVEFLVSFYNNEISEKSEIFDDQFSVERPDGSNFTLKIRSTKLEDSAMYFCASDGGMGEVIQYFGAGTRLSVL.

The rearrangement uses TRBV7-3 and TRBJ2-3; D gene ambiguous. V was cut by 5 bases and J by 6 bases, with 12 bases left in between. Germline loops: CDR1 SGHTA, CDR2 FQGTGA. This CDR3 is built from 13 residues. The CDR3 here is CASSPNLGDTQYF. CDR3 coding DNA: TGTGCCAGCAGCCCCAATCTGGGGGATACGCAGTATTTT.

The J gene is TRBJ2-7, the V gene TRBV5-4, with 9 bases matching TRBD1. V dropped 9 bases and J dropped 6; count of bases not matched to a gene: 13. The V gene's germline CDR1 is SGHNT and CDR2 YYREEE (reference sequence). The CDR3 has 14 amino acids. CDR3 nucleotides: TGTGCCACCTCAGCCGGGACAGGGTTTTTCGAGCAGTACTTC. It specifies CATSAGTGFFEQYF.

V usage is TRBV11-2 and J usage is TRBJ2-2; no clear D. CDR3 length equals 12 residues. Per the germline V gene, CDR1 is SGHAT and CDR2 is FQNNGV. The V end was cut by 3 bases, the J end by 5 bases, with 4 bases between. Written as DNA, the CDR3 is TGTGCCAGCAGCTTCCAAACCGGGGAGCTGTTTTTT. This sequence encodes CASSFQTGELFF.

The table lists this clone with a count of one. The chain uses TRBV27 and TRBJ2-3; tentatively, D is TRBD1 (7 bases). The CDR3 is 17 amino acids. The germline V gene encodes CDR1 MNHEY and CDR2 SMNVEV (reference sequence). The V end lost 3 bases, the J end lost 5 bases, and 21 bases lay between the germline ends. CDR3 loop: CASSFGWEAGGKDTQYF. CDR3 nucleotide sequence: TGTGCCAGCAGTTTTGGTTGGGAGGCAGGGGGTAAAGATACGCAGTATTTT.

The chain employs TRBV5-1 and TRBJ2-2, with 8 bases lining up with TRBD2. Per germline, CDR1 SGHRS and CDR2 YFSETQ. CDR3 length: 17 amino acids. Trimming at V came to 4 bases and at J to 5 bases, leaving 13 bases not matched to a gene. CDR3 in DNA: TGCGCCAGCAGCCCCGTGACTAGCGCCGTGGTGACCGGGGAGCTGTTTTTT. It translates to CASSPVTSAVVTGELFF.

A few counts support this clone. The V and J genes are TRBV6-5 and TRBJ2-7, with D maybe TRBD2 (6 bases). V gave up 11 bases and J gave up 2 bases, with 10 bases separating them. Germline CDR1 reads MNHEY; CDR2 reads SVGAGI. The CDR3 consists of 11 residues. CDR3 residues: CAGLITYEQYF. The CDR3, as DNA: TGTGCCGGACTAATCACCTACGAGCAGTACTTC.